The next 10 T cell receptor beta chains were all read from a single sample in a study of stem cell transplantation in POMP-related autoinflammatory disease. The table came from immunoSEQ multiplex PCR; TCRdb's copy has only in-frame clones and leaves some out. The data contain about 32,000 clones, 80% to 90% of them singletons. Specimen: CD4+ T cells from PBMCs, collected before stem cell transplantation. The receptor set was obtained from a human donor with POMP-related autoinflammation and immune dysregulation (PRAID).

The J gene is TRBJ1-1, the V gene TRBV29-1; no reliable D call. This CDR3 has 13 amino acids. Trimming shortened V by 4 bases and J by 0 bases, and 9 bases separated the two germline ends. CDR1 and CDR2 (germline): SQVTM, ANQGSEA. In DNA form, the CDR3 reads TGCAGCGTTGTTCAGCGGTTGAACACTGAAGCTTTCTTT. Translated: CSVVQRLNTEAFF.

The rearrangement joins TRBV9 to TRBJ1-3; D remains unclear. V was cut by 0 bases and J by 0 bases, with 16 bases left in between. CDR1 and CDR2 from the germline V gene are SGDLS and YYNGEE. The CDR3 is 18 amino acids. DNA for the CDR3: TGTGCCAGCAGCGTAGAGGGCACGGGATGGGGCTCTGGAAACACCATATATTTT. It specifies CASSVEGTGWGSGNTIYF.

The chain carries TRBV6-6 and TRBJ1-2; D unresolved. CDR3 length: 14 residues. Trimming shortened V by 2 bases and J by 6 bases, and 13 bases separated the two germline ends. CDR1 and CDR2 from the germline V gene are MNHNY and SVGAGI (reference sequence). This CDR3 reads CASSYEGLLNGYTF. DNA for the CDR3: TGTGCCAGCAGTTACGAAGGACTCCTAAATGGCTACACCTTC.

The rearrangement uses TRBV5-6 and TRBJ1-6; unclear D gene. The CDR3 runs 15 residues. V dropped 1 base and J dropped 7 bases, with 12 bases sitting between them. Germline-derived CDR1 and CDR2 are SGHDT and YYEEEE. The CDR3 nucleotides are TGTGCCAGCAGCTTGAACGACGTCTGGAATTCACCCCTCCACTTT. Its protein is CASSLNDVWNSPLHF.

The rearrangement uses TRBV5-1 and TRBJ1-1; 8 nucleotides align to TRBD1. Germline V gene lookup returns CDR1 SGHRS and CDR2 YFSETQ. CDR3 size: 14 residues. V lost 4 bases and J lost 2; bases outside the gene matches: 4. CDR3 loop: CASSGQGANTEAFF. Here the CDR3 DNA reads TGCGCCAGCAGCGGGCAGGGGGCTAACACTGAAGCTTTCTTT.

This sequence joins TRBV5-1 and TRBJ2-5; D may be TRBD2 (5 bases). Deletions cut 2 bases from V and 2 bases from J, with 10 bases between. The CDR3 spans 14 residues. Looked up from germline, CDR1 is SGHRS and CDR2 is YFSETQ. CDR3 coding DNA: TGCGCCAGCAGCTTCCGACTAACTCAAGAGACCCAGTACTTC. This sequence encodes CASSFRLTQETQYF.

The V and J genes are TRBV5-1 and TRBJ2-5, with a tentative D call TRBD1 (6 bases). V was cut by 0 bases and J by 4 bases, with 7 bases left in between. The CDR3 loop spans 13 amino acids. Germline values: CDR1 SGHRS, CDR2 YFSETQ. CDR3 region: CASSLGQVETQYF. The CDR3 coding sequence is TGCGCCAGCAGCTTGGGACAGGTAGAGACCCAGTACTTC.

In its sample, this clone was seen once. This chain links TRBV6-6 with TRBJ1-1; 8 nucleotides align to TRBD1. Germline V gene lookup returns CDR1 MNHNY and CDR2 SVGAGI (reference sequence). V gave up 0 bases and J gave up 11 bases; unmatched junction bases: 8. This CDR3 comprises 14 residues. CDR3 in amino acids: CASSYSDRGLRAFF. Here the CDR3 DNA reads TGTGCCAGCAGTTACTCAGACAGGGGACTAAGGGCTTTCTTT.

This clone showed up just once. CDR3 amino acids: CASSLDRGGLNTEAFF. CDR3 nucleotide sequence: TGCGCCAGCAGCTTGGACAGGGGAGGATTAAACACTGAAGCTTTCTTT. The V and J genes are TRBV5-1 and TRBJ1-1; the match to TRBD1 covers 7 bases. The germline V gene has CDR1 SGHRS and CDR2 YFSETQ. This CDR3 has 16 residues. After removal of 0 bases from V and 2 bases from J, the junction contained 7 bases not matched to a gene.

This clone has a handful of counts. This chain connects TRBV19 to TRBJ1-1; D is undetermined. Trimming left V 7 bases short and J 1 base short, with 10 bases between. Per the germline V gene, CDR1 is LNHDA and CDR2 is SQIVND (reference sequence). The CDR3 has 13 amino acids. CDR3 protein: CASTDWRNTEAFF. CDR3 in DNA: TGTGCCAGTACCGACTGGAGGAACACTGAAGCTTTCTTT.